These 9 T cell receptor beta chains share one sample of origin, sequenced in a study of blood T cell repertoires in COVID-19. Method: immunoSEQ multiplex PCR; TCRdb's copy keeps in-frame clones and lacks some. The sample records tens of thousands of clones, 85% being singletons. Sequences were obtained from peripheral blood. The receptor set was obtained from a man in his 60s with COVID-19, enrolled during active disease.

This clone has only a few counts. The gene calls are TRBV5-1 and TRBJ1-5; D gene unclear. The CDR3 extends over 14 amino acids. The V end lost 0 bases, the J end lost 6 bases, and 10 bases lay between the germline ends. Germline assignment: CDR1 SGHRS and CDR2 YFSETQ. The CDR3 is CASSLDGVSQPQHF. For the CDR3, the DNA is TGCGCCAGCAGCTTGGACGGGGTAAGTCAGCCCCAGCATTTT. The entire variable domain, with the rest obtained from reference TRBV5-1 and TRBJ1-5, is as follows: KAGVTQTPRYLIKTRGQQVTLSCSPISGHRSVSWYQQTPGQGLQFLFEYFSETQRNKGNFPGRFSGRQFSNSRSEMNVSTLELGDSALYLCASSLDGVSQPQHFGDGTRLSIL.

The rearrangement uses TRBV9 and TRBJ1-4; unclear D gene. Germline V gives CDR1 SGDLS, CDR2 YYNGEE. Trimming shortened V by 2 bases and J by 0 bases, and 8 bases separated the two germline ends. The CDR3 loop spans 15 amino acids. This CDR3 reads CASSVSGTTNEKLFF. The CDR3 DNA sequence: TGTGCCAGCAGCGTGTCAGGTACAACTAATGAAAAACTGTTTTTT.

The chain combines TRBV6-5 with TRBJ2-3, with 7 bases fitting TRBD1. CDR3 length: 14 residues. In germline, CDR1 is MNHEY, CDR2 SVGAGI. V shed 7 bases, J shed 0 bases, and the junction held 4 bases outside the gene matches. Here the CDR3 reads CASTPGQSTDTQYF. CDR3 sequence (DNA): TGTGCCAGCACCCCGGGACAGAGCACAGATACGCAGTATTTT.

The V call is TRBV7-3, the J call TRBJ1-2; weak D call: TRBD1 (6 bases). Germline values: CDR1 SGHTA, CDR2 FQGTGA. This CDR3 has 17 residues. Trimming stripped 0 bases from V and 6 bases from J, with 20 bases between. The CDR3 nucleotides read TGTGCCAGCAGCTTAACTAAGGACAGTTCGCGAACTAATGGCTACACCTTC. Its protein product is CASSLTKDSSRTNGYTF.

The rearrangement links TRBV14 to TRBJ2-5; 9 bases map to TRBD2. Germline V gives CDR1 SGHDN, CDR2 FVKESK. The CDR3 runs 15 residues. V lost 3 bases, J lost 2 bases, and 4 bases stayed unmatched. DNA of the CDR3: TGTGCCAGCAGCCACCTAGCGGGGACTCAAGAGACCCAGTACTTC. Its protein product is CASSHLAGTQETQYF.

The chain combines TRBV19 with TRBJ2-7; 10 positions agree with TRBD1. After removal of 5 bases from V and 2 bases from J, the junction contained 6 bases not matched to a gene. The CDR3 spans 15 residues. The V gene's germline CDR1 is LNHDA and CDR2 SQIVND (reference sequence). CDR3 region: CASSARQGATYEQYF. CDR3 in DNA: TGTGCCAGTAGTGCTAGACAGGGGGCTACCTACGAGCAGTACTTC.

The rearrangement uses TRBV12-3 or TRBV12-4 and TRBJ1-1; the D is unclear. V gave up 6 bases and J gave up 4 bases, with 12 bases separating them. The CDR3 sequence is 13 residues long. The chain's CDR3 is CASSRARGTEAFF. The CDR3, as DNA: TGTGCCAGCAGCCGAGCCCGGGGCACTGAAGCTTTCTTT.

The rearrangement joins TRBV19 to TRBJ2-7; D not resolved. V lost 4 bases, J lost 1 base, and 5 bases lay in between. CDR3 length equals 12 residues. CDR1 and CDR2 from the germline V gene are LNHDA and SQIVND (reference sequence). CDR3 amino acids: CASSSPSYEQYF. CDR3 DNA: TGTGCCAGTAGTAGTCCGTCCTACGAGCAGTACTTC.

The gene calls are TRBV5-1 and TRBJ2-5, with D possibly TRBD1 on 6 matching bases. The V end was cut by 2 bases, the J end by 2 bases, with 13 bases between. The CDR3 extends over 15 amino acids. Germline V gives CDR1 SGHRS, CDR2 YFSETQ. CDR3 sequence (DNA): TGCGCCAGCAGCTTATTCGGGACATTTCAAGAGACCCAGTACTTC. It yields the protein CASSLFGTFQETQYF.